This entry lists 13 T cell receptor beta chains sequenced from one sample in a study of PD-L1 blockade in urothelial cancer. Produced via immunoSEQ multiplex PCR; TCRdb's table is partial and in-frame only. The sample lists about 44,000 clones; approximately 78% were seen once. Material: PBMCs, obtained around atezolizumab (anti-PD-L1) treatment. The receptor source for this set is a man between 65 and 85 years old with urothelial cancer.

The chain combines TRBV5-4 with TRBJ1-4, with D unclear. Germline V gives CDR1 SGHNT, CDR2 YYREEE (reference sequence). The CDR3 spans 16 residues. V was cut by 0 bases and J by 0 bases, with 9 bases left in between. CDR3 bases: TGTGCCAGCAGCTTGGGGACGGGAGCAACTAATGAAAAACTGTTTTTT. Amino acid sequence: CASSLGTGATNEKLFF. The whole variable domain, remainder taken from reference TRBV5-4 and TRBJ1-4, is ETGVTQSPTHLIKTRGQQVTLRCSSQSGHNTVSWYQQALGQGPQFIFQYYREEENGRGNFPPRFSGLQFPNYSSELNVNALELDDSALYLCASSLGTGATNEKLFFGSGTQLSVL.

The chain recombines TRBV27 with TRBJ2-1, with 12 bases matching TRBD2. V lost 1 base and J lost 8; bases outside the gene matches: 6. The CDR3 has 16 amino acids. The germline V gene encodes CDR1 MNHEY and CDR2 SMNVEV (reference sequence). The CDR3 protein is CASSLYSSGRADEQFF. The CDR3 DNA follows: TGTGCCAGCAGTTTATATTCTAGCGGGAGGGCCGATGAGCAGTTCTTC.

The gene calls are TRBV7-2 and TRBJ2-7, with D unclear. From germline, CDR1 is SGHTA and CDR2 FQGNSA. With 2 bases removed from V and 7 bases from J, the gap between germline ends came to 6 bases. This CDR3 contains 11 residues. CDR3 sequence (DNA): TGTGCCAGCAGCTTATCTTATGAGCAGTACTTC. The encoded protein is CASSLSYEQYF.

This chain links TRBV9 with TRBJ1-3; 7 nucleotides agree with TRBD1. The CDR3 is made up of 15 amino acids. J was trimmed by 0 bases and V by 3 bases; bases with no gene match: 3. Germline V gene lookup returns CDR1 SGDLS and CDR2 YYNGEE. The CDR3 region is CASSEAGGSGNTIYF. The CDR3 DNA is TGTGCCAGCAGCGAGGCAGGGGGCTCTGGAAACACCATATATTTT.

This chain links TRBV7-8 with TRBJ2-3; 12 bases line up with TRBD2. V was clipped by 5 bases and J by 2 bases; unmatched bases: 8. CDR3 size: 17 residues. The germline gives CDR1 SGHVS, CDR2 FQNEAQ. The CDR3 sequence is CASSTWTSGEDTDTQYF. The CDR3 coding sequence is TGTGCCAGCAGCACCTGGACTAGCGGGGAAGACACAGATACGCAGTATTTT.

The rearrangement joins TRBV4-1 to TRBJ2-1; 10 bases match TRBD2. The CDR3 covers 16 residues. CDR1 is MGHRA, CDR2 YSYEKL, per germline. Losses at the gene ends were 1 base for V and 7 bases for J; bases not matched to a gene: 7. CDR3 coding DNA: TGCGCCAGCAGCCAAGTCGATAGCGGGGGGAGGAATGAGCAGTTCTTC. As protein: CASSQVDSGGRNEQFF.

The chain recombines TRBV7-6 with TRBJ2-5; TRBD1 matches 9 bases. The V gene end was trimmed by 5 bases and the J gene end by 5 bases; junction bases not matched to a gene: 9. The CDR3 is 15 residues long. CDR1 SGHVS and CDR2 FNYEAQ come from the germline V gene. For the CDR3, the DNA is TGTGCCAGCAGCATAGGGCAGGGGACAGGGGAGACCCAGTACTTC. It yields the protein CASSIGQGTGETQYF.

This clone was seen only once. This chain links TRBV28 with TRBJ2-7, with TRBD1 matching 9 bases. This CDR3 is built from 15 residues. Unmatched junction bases numbered 10, after V lost 4 bases and J lost 6 bases. Germline values: CDR1 MDHEN, CDR2 SYDVKM. DNA for the CDR3: TGTGCCAGCAGTTCCCCGGACAGGGGATTCTTCGAGCAGTACTTC. As protein: CASSSPDRGFFEQYF.

The rearrangement uses TRBV5-1 and TRBJ1-1; D is perhaps TRBD1 (6 bases). The CDR3 consists of 15 residues. Trimming took 0 bases from V and 1 from J, leaving 10 bases between them. CDR1 is SGHRS, CDR2 YFSETQ, per germline. As DNA, the CDR3 is TGCGCCAGCAGCTTGGCAGGGGCAGCGAACACTGAAGCTTTCTTT. It codes for CASSLAGAANTEAFF.

The V call is TRBV18, the J call TRBJ1-5; 8 nucleotides line up with TRBD1. CDR1 is KGHSH and CDR2 is LQKENI in the germline V gene. The length of the CDR3 is 14 residues. V dropped 6 bases and J dropped 2; count of bases not matched to a gene: 3. The CDR3 here is CASSQGQGNQPQHF. CDR3 DNA sequence: TGTGCCAGCTCCCAGGGACAGGGCAATCAGCCCCAGCATTTT.

V usage is TRBV4-3 and J usage is TRBJ1-2; D not certain. Trimming shortened V by 1 base and J by 4 bases, and 13 bases separated the two germline ends. From germline, CDR1 is LGHNA and CDR2 YSLEER. The CDR3 spans 15 residues. The CDR3 loop is CASSQADRSGYGYTF. CDR3 nucleotides: TGCGCCAGCAGCCAAGCCGATCGGTCGGGCTATGGCTACACCTTC.

The rearrangement joins TRBV5-6 to TRBJ1-1; D not certain. From germline, CDR1 is SGHDT and CDR2 YYEEEE. The CDR3 is made up of 12 amino acids. V dropped 4 bases and J dropped 7 bases, with 11 bases sitting between them. CDR3 sequence reads: CASSRTTDEAFF. The CDR3 DNA sequence: TGTGCCAGCAGCCGGACTACGGATGAAGCTTTCTTT.

The chain combines TRBV10-3 with TRBJ1-2; D might be TRBD1 (5 bases). Germline-derived CDR1 and CDR2 are ENHRY and SYGVKD. V was pared by 0 bases and J by 2 bases, with 10 bases between. This CDR3 comprises 15 residues. Here the CDR3 DNA reads TGTGCCATCAGTGAGTCAACAGGATCGAACTATGGCTACACCTTC. Amino acids: CAISESTGSNYGYTF.